This T cell receptor beta chain is drawn from a study of lymphopenia after photon versus proton radiotherapy. Study-wide points: After the lymphocyte nadir, photon-treated repertoires showed oligoclonal expansion, especially of CD8+ Temra cells.

The CDR3 has 15 residues. Unmatched junction bases numbered 6, after V lost 3 bases and J lost 3 bases. CDR1 and CDR2 (germline): MGHRA, YSYEKL. Notes on this clone: Antigen: not known.

The protocol was immunoSEQ multiplex PCR, while the TCRdb copy is restricted to in-frame clones and leaves out a portion. The sample carries some 27,000 clones, around 85% recorded once. The rearrangement uses TRBV4-1 and TRBJ2-5; TRBD1 matches 8 bases. The source material was peripheral blood, sampled from a patient treated with photon-based radiotherapy. The sequence came from a man in his fifties with gastric cancer. This CDR3 reads CASSHPLDREETQYF. The DNA for the CDR3 is TGCGCCAGCAGCCATCCCTTGGACAGGGAAGAGACCCAGTACTTC.